This TCR beta chain stems from a study of T cell responses to AZD1222 COVID-19 vaccine. J lost 6 bases, V lost 5 bases, and 11 bases had no gene match. The CDR3 has 18 residues. CDR1 is MDHEN, CDR2 SYDVKM, per germline. Method: immunoSEQ multiplex PCR; TCRdb's copy keeps in-frame clones and lacks some. Among 180,000 or so clones listed, 94% were seen once. This sample comprised peripheral blood, obtained on day 0 of AZD1222 vaccination. V and J are TRBV28 and TRBJ2-3, with 16 positions matching TRBD2. The receptor was isolated from an adult in good health. The CDR3 bases are TGTGCCAGCAGTCCCAACCCCGGGACTAGCGGGAGGGGTGATACGCAGTATTTT. It is translated as CASSPNPGTSGRGDTQYF.